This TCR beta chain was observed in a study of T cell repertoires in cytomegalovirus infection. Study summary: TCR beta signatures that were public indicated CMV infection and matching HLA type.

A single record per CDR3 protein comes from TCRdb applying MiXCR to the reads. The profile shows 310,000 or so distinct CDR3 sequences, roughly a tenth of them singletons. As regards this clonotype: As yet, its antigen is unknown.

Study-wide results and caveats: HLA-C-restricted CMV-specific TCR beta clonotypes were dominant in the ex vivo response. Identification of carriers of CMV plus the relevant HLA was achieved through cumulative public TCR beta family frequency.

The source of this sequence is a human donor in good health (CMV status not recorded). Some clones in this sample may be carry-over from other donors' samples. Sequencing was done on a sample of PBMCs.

The chain's CDR3 is CASSQGLVDTNEKLFF. The CDR3 DNA reads TGCGCCAGCAGCCAAGGATTGGTGGACACTAATGAAAAACTGTTTTTT. This rearrangement joins TRBV4-1 to TRBJ1-4; D remains ambiguous. Trimming shortened V by 1 base and J by 2 bases, and 11 bases separated the two germline ends. Germline lookup yields CDR1 MGHRA and CDR2 YSYEKL. The CDR3 runs 16 residues.